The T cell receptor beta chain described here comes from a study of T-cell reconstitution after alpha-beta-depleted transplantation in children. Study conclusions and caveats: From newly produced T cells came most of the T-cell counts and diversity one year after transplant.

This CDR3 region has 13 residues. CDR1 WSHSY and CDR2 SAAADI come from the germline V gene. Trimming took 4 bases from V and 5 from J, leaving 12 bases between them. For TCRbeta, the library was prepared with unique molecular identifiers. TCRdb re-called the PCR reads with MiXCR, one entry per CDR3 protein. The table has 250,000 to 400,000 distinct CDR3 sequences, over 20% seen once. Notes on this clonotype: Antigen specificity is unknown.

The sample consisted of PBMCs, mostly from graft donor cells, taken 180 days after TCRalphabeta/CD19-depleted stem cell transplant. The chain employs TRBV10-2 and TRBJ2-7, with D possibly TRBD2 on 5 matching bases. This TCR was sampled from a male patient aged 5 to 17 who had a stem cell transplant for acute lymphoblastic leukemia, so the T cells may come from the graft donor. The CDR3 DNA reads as TGCGCCAGCAGTGGGACTTTTGCCGACGAGCAGTACTTC. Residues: CASSGTFADEQYF.